This T cell receptor (beta chain) was documented in a study of cytomegalovirus exposure and HLA in healthy donors (dated by TCRdb to about 2017). Context from the whole study: An earlier analysis of about 530 of the donors reported 276 Gb of sequence data and 117 million unique TCR beta sequences obtained from about 179 million T cells. All discovery cohort repertoires had been generated using a single sequencing platform. The study aimed to test whether cataloging public T cell receptors could reveal signatures of past pathogen exposure. In a later genetic analysis, genome-wide SNP genotypes for about three fifths of the 666 donors were used, and that subset was treated as a discovery cohort. On average, roughly 240,000 unique TCR beta nucleotide sequences were sequenced per donor among fewer than 500 genotyped donors of the cohort, with about 19% of those sequences being non-productive. An early release covering roughly 600 HLA-typed donors comprised 250 to 350 gigabases of sequencing data and around 80 million unique TCR sequences. An earlier analysis of some 600 of the donors applied high-throughput TCR beta sequencing to assess whether each TCR beta V gene segment acted as functional or pseudogenic. Typing coverage differed by locus: A, B, C, DRB1 and DQB1 were typed in about 629-630 donors, DQA1 in about 500, DPA1 in 606, and DPB1 in just under 480. The genetic ancestry cluster associated with self-reported Caucasian donors included 81% of the 398 genotyped donors. About five DR-DQ haplotypes were handled as single units for association and clustering, since linkage in the cohort was strong. Besides the first cohort of 500 to 700 subjects, a separate validation cohort made up of some 110 different subjects was used. Alongside the repertoire data, information on donor age, sex, ethnicity and CMV serostatus was compiled. To predict cytomegalovirus infection status, the study combined high-throughput TCR immunosequencing, statistical association of individual TCRs with disease status, and machine learning. Class I and class II HLA loci were covered by the typing at four-digit resolution. The T cell repertoires of several hundred subjects were profiled by immunosequencing and related to cytomegalovirus serostatus. A later analysis re-examined previously published TCR beta repertoires from roughly 720 donors and added high-resolution HLA genotyping to investigate patterns of TCR occurrence. Rather than using new phenotypic data, the later analysis identified candidate immune exposures from TCR beta sequences and from how often those sequences occurred across donors. What the research found in general, with its limitations: A further reported finding was that TCR beta sequences accurately predicted the HLA-A and HLA-B alleles for most subjects in the first cohort. A later analysis found that most CMV-associated TCR beta chains appeared HLA-restricted, with HLA associations seemingly driven largely by CMV exposure. In a later analysis, the rate of TCR association differed among HLA loci, with DRB1 alleles having the most associated TCRs and HLA-C alleles having the fewest. The presence/absence analyses assumed that sequencing depth was roughly uniform across donors, and that assumption may not be true. In a later analysis, HLA-associated TCR beta chains were found to be more clonally expanded and to have lower generation probabilities than equally common non-associated chains. According to a later analysis, parvovirus B19, influenza, CMV and Epstein-Barr virus appeared linked to several top co-occurrence clusters. Linkage disequilibrium might explain the correlated functional status among segregating V segments, but an unknown experimental factor could not be ruled out. In a later analysis, some 18,000 TCR beta sequences were associated with specific HLA alleles at a false discovery rate of 0.05. Because HLA typing was missing for some donors at each locus, association tests included only the typed subset. The authors suggested that the approach could potentially be generalized to other disease states and immunological phenotypes. Immune exposure information for the cohort was limited to CMV serostatus. In a later genetic analysis, a missense DCLRE1C variant was associated with V-gene and J-gene trimming of TCR beta chains, and the association was replicated in an independent cohort. Compared with the 666-donor mean, donors in an Asian-associated ancestry cluster had fewer N-insertions in productive TCRs, according to a later genetic analysis. A cluster of highly shared sequence variants was judged likely to represent a technical artifact of the sequencing pipeline. Most TCR sequences were observed very rarely across donors, whereas some public TCRs were present in many individuals. Broadly in line with IMGT annotations, most TCR beta V segments showed up in productive rearrangements about 90% or about 30% of the time in an earlier analysis of roughly 590 of the donors. In this cohort, only TCR beta chains were sequenced, and detectable features were limited by the absence of alpha or paired-chain data. Some IMGT-functional V segments, including TRBV6-2 and TRBV6-3, could not be told apart with the 87-base-pair reads, so those segments were excluded. The study gave a list of about 170 TCR beta chains associated with cytomegalovirus. Cytomegalovirus status was reported to be diagnosed by the classifier with high specificity and sensitivity in both the original and validation cohorts. When HLA alleles, especially DR and DQ, strongly co-occurred, attributing TCR associations to individual alleles was difficult. A few of the identified cytomegalovirus-associated TCR beta chains were confirmed in vitro to be specific for cytomegalovirus antigens. Because counts were too low, approximately 15 rarely observed V segments, including chromosome 9 orphons, were excluded from the earlier analysis of under 650 of the donors.

As for this clone: Its antigen is still unknown. There are no base qualities to consult, and no much larger clone falls within one base.

The CDR3 starts with the cysteine, ends with the phenylalanine, and has 12 residues. CDR3 DNA only is kept here, 36 bases in frame from base 1. As encoded in the germline V gene (reference sequence), CDR1 is SGHNT while CDR2 is YYREEE. The method was the immunoSEQ multiplex PCR assay. For the multiplex PCR, a mixture combining 60 forward primers for TCR Vbeta segments and 13 reverse primers for TCR Jbeta segments was used. A multiplex PCR assay on genomic DNA amplified the CDR3 region of rearranged TCR beta genes. The Illumina HiSeq System was used to sequence the amplified TCR beta libraries as 87-base-pair reads. Per the original workflow: In a later analysis, roughly 80 million unique TCR beta chains were counted across the roughly 670 repertoires, and approximately 11 million of these chains were shared by at least two donors. A nearest-neighbor algorithm error-corrected the raw reads and collapsed the reads into unique sequences, merging closely related sequences to remove PCR and sequencing errors. Alignment of CDR3 sequences to IMGT reference sequences was used to assign V, D and J gene segments. For a sequence to be retained, a match of at least six nucleotides was required to both a V gene segment and a J gene segment. Rearrangements were called productive when the CDR3 lacked stop codons and stayed in frame with V and J; all others were non-productive. CDR3 was defined by IMGT convention, running from the second conserved V-encoded cysteine to the conserved J-encoded phenylalanine. In an earlier analysis of more than 550 of the donors, sequences lacking an unambiguous match to a single V gene segment were excluded. An earlier analysis of several hundred of the donors called V segments functional above 56.7% productive rearrangements and segregating when the between-donor standard deviation exceeded 5%. A statistical classification framework was built for diagnosing cytomegalovirus status from the catalog of TCR beta chain sequences. In a later analysis, V and J genes were assigned by comparing TCR nucleotide sequences against IMGT/GENE-DB human TR gene sequences. In a later analysis, CDR3 sequences and most-parsimonious VDJ recombination scenarios were assigned using the TCRdist pipeline. In a later analysis, every TCR beta chain was defined by the combination of its CDR3 amino acid sequence and its V-gene family, and reads without a unique V-gene family were dropped. As a way to deal with suspected cross-contamination and a sequencing artifact, a later analysis dropped 640 or so nucleotide sequences that were highly shared and had low generation probability. A later analysis calculated a clonal expansion index for each public chain from normalized within-repertoire ranks of inferred template counts. Generation probabilities in a later analysis came from a VDJ recombination model fitted to out-of-frame rearrangements, and those results were checked against IGoR. A later analysis scored TCR-TCR, TCR-HLA and TCR-CMV co-occurrence with hypergeometric tests, applying a repertoire-size bias correction to TCR pairs. False discovery rates were estimated in a later analysis by permuting HLA or CMV assignments 20 times. In a later analysis, co-occurring TCRs were grouped using DBSCAN, and TCRdist sequence similarity was added for clustering within HLA-allele-positive subsets. Repertoires with fewer than 30,000 or more than 120,000 public chains were left out of co-occurrence clustering, as were five repertoires with anomalous nucleotide sharing. Held by TCRdb, this immuneACCESS table contains in-frame sequences only and omits some clones. Under half of the omission traces to an unresolved V gene where checked; the cause of the rest is unknown. V, J and clone size reflect that table, while D and trimming were determined from the DNA. This sample lists around 180,000 clones; around 77% were detected once. 2.4% of the sample is taken by the ten largest.

The cohort consisted of hundreds of healthy bone marrow donors. Cohort members were all nominally healthy when sampled, although unrecorded immune exposures were likely present. The donor tested CMV seronegative and was one of the 352 seronegative cohort members. A peripheral blood sample was collected from each donor, and TCR beta sequencing was performed on peripheral blood mononuclear cells. The Qiagen DNeasy Blood Extraction Kit was used to extract genomic DNA from the blood cell samples. This receptor was identified in a man between 60 and 75 years old in good health and CMV-seronegative. Sequenced input: PBMCs. The chain couples TRBV5-4 to TRBJ2-5; the D gene cannot be resolved reliably. The assigned J gene may be wrong: the sequence end matches TRBJ2-7 better. The bases are TGTGCCATGTCTCGAGGTGGGTACGAGCAGTACTTC. The resulting protein is CAMSRGGYEQYF.